These 24 T cell receptor beta chains came from one sample sequenced in a study of shared clonotypes between healthy human individuals. Data came from immunoSEQ multiplex PCR; TCRdb stores just in-frame clones and leaves some out. The repertoire holds roughly 1,100,000 clones, with 60% to 80% as singletons. The material sequenced was memory CD4+ T cells sorted from blood. Subset here: CD45RA-negative fraction. The source of these receptors is a man aged 18-30 years in good health.

V is TRBV5-4 and J is TRBJ2-7; unclear D gene. Trimming left V 4 bases short and J 0 bases short, with 11 bases between. The CDR3 runs 14 residues. CDR1 is SGHNT and CDR2 is YYREEE in the germline V gene (reference sequence). Here the CDR3 DNA reads TGTGCCAGCAGCCTCACAAGTAGCTCCTACGAGCAGTACTTC. This gives the protein CASSLTSSSYEQYF.

The V call is TRBV2, the J call TRBJ1-6, with D hard to call. This CDR3 contains 14 residues. The germline V gene has CDR1 SNHLY and CDR2 FYNNEI. The germline V and J ends were trimmed by 5 bases and 8 bases, with 13 bases remaining between them. This CDR3 is CASSSSQSYSPLHF. The CDR3 DNA is TGTGCCAGCAGTTCGAGCCAGTCCTATTCACCCCTCCACTTT. The full variable domain, its missing parts supplied by reference TRBV2 and TRBJ1-6, is EPEVTQTPSHQVTQMGQEVILRCVPISNHLYFYWYRQILGQKVEFLVSFYNNEISEKSEIFDDQFSVERPDGSNFTLKIRSTKLEDSAMYFCASSSSQSYSPLHFGNGTRLTVT.

The CDR3 sequence is CASSLRAGEISPLHF. The CDR3 bases are TGTGCCAGCAGTTTAAGGGCAGGGGAAATTTCACCCCTCCACTTT. The chain links TRBV27 to TRBJ1-6, with D perhaps matching TRBD1 (6 bases). This CDR3 has 15 residues. V dropped 2 bases and J dropped 9 bases, with 14 bases sitting between them. Germline CDR1 is MNHEY and CDR2 is SMNVEV (reference sequence).

On this clone itself: Additional DNA sequences in this sample encode the identical CDR3. The V gene is TRBV14, the J gene TRBJ2-7; tentative D call: TRBD2 (6 bases). Germline values: CDR1 SGHDN, CDR2 FVKESK. Trimming removed 3 bases from V and 2 bases from J, with 8 bases in between. CDR3 length equals 13 residues. The CDR3, as DNA: TGTGCCAGCAGCCAGGGGGGTCCCTACGAGCAGTACTTC. Its translation is CASSQGGPYEQYF.

The chain recombines TRBV4-1 with TRBJ2-2, with 7 bases lining up with TRBD2. The J segment lost 3 bases and the V segment lost 3 bases, leaving 7 bases of the junction unmatched. CDR3 length equals 16 residues. CDR1 is MGHRA, CDR2 YSYEKL, per germline. This CDR3 reads CASSQRGGLDTGELFF. CDR3 nucleotides: TGCGCCAGCAGCCAGCGCGGGGGATTGGACACCGGGGAGCTGTTTTTT.

The V call is TRBV5-1, the J call TRBJ1-1, with 10 bases lining up with TRBD1. The CDR3 totals 17 residues. Germline assignment: CDR1 SGHRS and CDR2 YFSETQ. Trimming cost V 4 bases and J 4 bases; bases outside gene matches: 13. As DNA, the CDR3 is TGCGCCAGCAGCATACAACCGGACAGGGGGAGGGGCACTGAAGCTTTCTTT. Protein sequence: CASSIQPDRGRGTEAFF.

V is TRBV5-5 and J is TRBJ2-5, with D unresolved. In germline, CDR1 is SGHKS, CDR2 YYEKEE (reference sequence). The CDR3 consists of 15 residues. V lost 2 bases, J lost 1 base, and 12 bases lay in between. The CDR3 nucleotides read TGTGCCAGCAGCTTCTTTCAATCAGTCCAAGAGACCCAGTACTTC. Translated, it gives CASSFFQSVQETQYF.

V gene TRBV7-8 combines with J gene TRBJ1-6, with D unclear. V was shortened by 4 bases and J by 0 bases, with 13 bases between the two germline ends. Germline CDR1 is SGHVS and CDR2 is FQNEAQ. This CDR3 has 17 amino acids. The CDR3 here is CASSSLLVSSYNSPLHF. The CDR3 region has the DNA TGTGCCAGCAGCTCATTACTGGTCAGCTCCTATAATTCACCCCTCCACTTT.

The chain recombines TRBV7-2 with TRBJ1-3; D may be TRBD1 (5 bases). CDR1 is SGHTA, CDR2 FQGNSA, per germline. This CDR3 is 12 amino acids long. V was cut by 8 bases and J by 2 bases, with 7 bases left in between. CDR3 region: CASQGAGNTIYF. The DNA of the CDR3 is TGTGCCAGCCAGGGAGCTGGAAACACCATATATTTT.

The CDR3: CASSKGQGNYQETQYF. The CDR3, as DNA: TGTGCCAGTAGTAAGGGACAGGGAAATTACCAAGAGACCCAGTACTTC. This chain links TRBV19 with TRBJ2-5; 9 bases agree with TRBD1. This CDR3 is built from 16 residues. CDR1 LNHDA and CDR2 SQIVND come from the germline V gene (reference sequence). The V gene end was trimmed by 4 bases and the J gene end by 0 bases; junction bases not matched to a gene: 6.

The genes are TRBV7-9 and TRBJ2-2; 9 nucleotides align to TRBD1. Germline assignment: CDR1 SEHNR and CDR2 FQNEAQ (reference sequence). Trimming removed 6 bases from V and 4 bases from J; junction bases left unmatched: 3. The CDR3 covers 14 residues. The CDR3 DNA reads as TGTGCCAGCAGGGGACAGGGTTCCACCGGGGAGCTGTTTTTT. The encoded protein is CASRGQGSTGELFF.

J is TRBJ1-3 and V is TRBV6-1; TRBD1 agrees at 7 bases. Germline CDR1 reads MNHNS; CDR2 reads SASEGT. This CDR3 is built from 16 residues. V was pared by 4 bases and J by 4 bases, with 10 bases of the junction left unmatched. DNA of the CDR3: TGTGCCAGCAGTGTGGACCAAGGGGGCTCCGGAAACACCATATATTTT. It encodes CASSVDQGGSGNTIYF.

The chain is built from TRBV7-2 and TRBJ2-3; D unresolved. V was cut by 3 bases and J by 3 bases, with 7 bases left in between. CDR1 and CDR2 from the germline V gene are SGHTA and FQGNSA. The CDR3 consists of 13 residues. The CDR3 DNA reads as TGTGCCAGCAGCTTTACATTAACAGATACGCAGTATTTT. It yields the protein CASSFTLTDTQYF.

The rearrangement links TRBV5-6 to TRBJ2-7, with D maybe TRBD1 (5 bases). This CDR3 has 12 amino acids. The germline V gene has CDR1 SGHDT and CDR2 YYEEEE. V lost 5 bases and J lost 5, with 11 bases in between. CDR3 region: CASSYQGHEQYF. In DNA, the CDR3 is TGTGCCAGCAGTTACCAGGGCCACGAGCAGTACTTC. The whole variable domain, filled in from reference TRBV5-6 and TRBJ2-7, reads DAGVTQSPTHLIKTRGQQVTLRCSPKSGHDTVSWYQQALGQGPQFIFQYYEEEERQRGNFPDRFSGHQFPNYSSELNVNALLLGDSALYLCASSYQGHEQYFGPGTRLTVT.

The chain's CDR3 is CASSESPGNSLYGYTF. CDR3 DNA sequence: TGTGCCAGCAGTGAATCGCCGGGAAACAGTTTGTATGGCTACACCTTC. The chain joins TRBV6-1 to TRBJ1-2; D remains ambiguous. The CDR3 has 16 amino acids. V lost 2 bases to trimming and J lost 5 bases, with 18 bases between them. CDR1 and CDR2 (germline): MNHNS, SASEGT.

This rearrangement joins TRBV18 to TRBJ2-7; 12 bases are a match to TRBD2. Germline CDR1 reads KGHSH; CDR2 reads LQKENI. Germline trimming cut 3 bases from V and 0 bases from J; bases unmatched to any gene: 3. CDR3 length: 16 residues. The CDR3 DNA reads as TGTGCCAGCTCACCCGGACTAGCGGGGAACTCCTACGAGCAGTACTTC. The encoded protein is CASSPGLAGNSYEQYF.

The sample holds many counts of this clone. The chain recombines TRBV4-3 with TRBJ1-4; D perhaps matches TRBD1 (6 bases). This CDR3 region has 16 residues. From germline, CDR1 is LGHNA and CDR2 YSLEER. V was clipped by 5 bases and J by 4 bases, with 17 bases between them. The CDR3 spells CASSYNNRANNEKLFF. CDR3 nucleotide sequence: TGCGCCAGCAGCTATAACAACAGGGCTAATAATGAAAAACTGTTTTTT.

On this clone: Other DNA sequences in the same sample also yield this CDR3. The CDR3 coding sequence is TGTGCCTGGAGTGCAGGGCTTAATGAAAAACTGTTTTTT. It is translated as CAWSAGLNEKLFF. This rearrangement joins TRBV30 to TRBJ1-4; possible D gene TRBD1, 5 bases. Trimming stripped 1 base from V and 4 bases from J, with 7 bases between. The CDR3 has 13 residues. Looked up from germline, CDR1 is GTSNPN and CDR2 is SVGIG (reference sequence).

This clone showed up many times. The V gene is TRBV7-2, the J gene TRBJ1-1; possible D gene TRBD1, 6 bases. The CDR3 length is 14 residues. V gave up 5 bases and J gave up 6 bases, with 16 bases separating them. Germline CDR1 reads SGHTA; CDR2 reads FQGNSA. CDR3 coding DNA: TGTGCCAGCAGCCAGCAGGCAGGGGACGCTGAAGCTTTCTTT. Translated: CASSQQAGDAEAFF.

The J gene is TRBJ2-7, the V gene TRBV11-2, with D perhaps matching TRBD2 (5 bases). V lost 5 bases, J lost 8 bases, and 10 bases lay in between. CDR1 is SGHAT, CDR2 FQNNGV, per germline. CDR3 length equals 11 residues. CDR3 in amino acids: CASSTTGKQYF. The DNA for the CDR3 is TGTGCCAGCAGCACAACGGGGAAGCAGTACTTC.

The chain carries TRBV5-1 and TRBJ1-1; TRBD1 agrees at 9 bases. J gave up 6 bases and V 0 bases, and 6 bases lay outside the gene matches. Germline loops: CDR1 SGHRS, CDR2 YFSETQ. This CDR3 is 15 amino acids long. In nucleotides, the CDR3 is TGCGCCAGCAGCTTGGCATCGACAGGGGGGCCTGAAGCTTTCTTT. Translating it yields CASSLASTGGPEAFF.

The chain links TRBV28 to TRBJ2-1, with a weak D call TRBD1 (6 bases). Germline values: CDR1 MDHEN, CDR2 SYDVKM. This CDR3 region has 16 residues. Trimming removed 6 bases from V and 4 bases from J, with 19 bases in between. CDR3 loop: CASSPTGSKDYNEQFF. DNA for the CDR3: TGTGCCAGCAGCCCAACAGGGTCAAAAGATTACAATGAGCAGTTCTTC.

This clone came up a few times. This chain links TRBV27 with TRBJ1-2; D is ambiguous. Germline V gene lookup returns CDR1 MNHEY and CDR2 SMNVEV (reference sequence). The CDR3 loop spans 10 amino acids. Trimming stripped 6 bases from V and 4 bases from J, with 3 bases between. The CDR3 region is CASRIYGYTF. CDR3 sequence (DNA): TGTGCCAGCAGGATCTATGGCTACACCTTC.

CDR3 nucleotide sequence: TGCGCCAGCAGCTTGGATAGCATCCCAGAGACCCAGTACTTC. Translation gives CASSLDSIPETQYF. The J gene is TRBJ2-5, the V gene TRBV5-1; D is undetermined. The CDR3 contains 14 residues. Germline V CDR1 and CDR2: SGHRS, YFSETQ. With 0 bases removed from V and 4 bases from J, the gap between germline ends came to 10 bases.